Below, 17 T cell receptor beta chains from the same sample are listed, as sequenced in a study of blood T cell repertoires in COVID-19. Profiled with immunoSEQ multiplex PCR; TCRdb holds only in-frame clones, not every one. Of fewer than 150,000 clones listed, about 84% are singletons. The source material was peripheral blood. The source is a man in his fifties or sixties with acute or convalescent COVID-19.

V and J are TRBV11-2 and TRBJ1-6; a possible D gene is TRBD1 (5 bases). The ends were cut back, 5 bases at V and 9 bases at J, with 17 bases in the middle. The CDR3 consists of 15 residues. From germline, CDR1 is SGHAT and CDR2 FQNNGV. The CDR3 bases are TGTGCCAGCAGCCTAGGACAAATTTCGACTTCACCCCTCCACTTT. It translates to CASSLGQISTSPLHF.

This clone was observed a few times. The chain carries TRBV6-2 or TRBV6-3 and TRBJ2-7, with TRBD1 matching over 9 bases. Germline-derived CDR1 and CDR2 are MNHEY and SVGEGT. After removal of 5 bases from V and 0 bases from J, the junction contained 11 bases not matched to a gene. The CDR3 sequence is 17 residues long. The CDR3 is CASSPGTGIRPSYEQYV. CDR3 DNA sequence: TGTGCCAGCAGTCCCGGGACAGGGATCCGTCCCTCCTACGAGCAGTACGTC.

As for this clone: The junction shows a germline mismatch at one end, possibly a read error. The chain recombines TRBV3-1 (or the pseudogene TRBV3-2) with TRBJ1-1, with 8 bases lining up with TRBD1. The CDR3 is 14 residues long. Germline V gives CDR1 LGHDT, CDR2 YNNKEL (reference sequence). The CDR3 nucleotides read TGTGCCAGCAGCCACCTACAGGGGGGCACTGAAACTTTCTTT. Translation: CASSHLQGGTETFF.

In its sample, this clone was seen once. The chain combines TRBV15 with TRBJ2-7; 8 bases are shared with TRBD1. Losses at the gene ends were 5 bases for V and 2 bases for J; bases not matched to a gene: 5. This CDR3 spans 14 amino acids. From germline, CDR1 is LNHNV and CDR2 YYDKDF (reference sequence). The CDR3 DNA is TGTGCCACCAGCTTCGGGACAGGCACCTACGAGCAGTACTTC. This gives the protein CATSFGTGTYEQYF. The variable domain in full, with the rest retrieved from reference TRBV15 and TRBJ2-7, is DAMVIQNPRYQVTQFGKPVTLSCSQTLNHNVMYWYQQKSSQAPKLLFHYYDKDFNNEADTPDNFQSRRPNTSFCFLDIRSPGLGDTAMYLCATSFGTGTYEQYFGPGTRLTVT.

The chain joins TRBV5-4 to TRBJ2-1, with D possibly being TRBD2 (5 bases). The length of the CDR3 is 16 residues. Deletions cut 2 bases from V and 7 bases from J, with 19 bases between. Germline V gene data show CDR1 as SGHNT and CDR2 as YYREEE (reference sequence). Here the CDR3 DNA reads TGTGCCAGCAGCTTTAGTACATTGAGGGATGGAAATGAGCAGTTCTTC. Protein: CASSFSTLRDGNEQFF.

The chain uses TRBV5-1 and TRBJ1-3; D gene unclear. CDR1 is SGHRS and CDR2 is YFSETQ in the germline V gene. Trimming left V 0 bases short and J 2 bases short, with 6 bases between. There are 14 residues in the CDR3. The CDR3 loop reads CASSLAFPGNTIYF. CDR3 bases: TGCGCCAGCAGCTTGGCCTTCCCTGGAAACACCATATATTTT.

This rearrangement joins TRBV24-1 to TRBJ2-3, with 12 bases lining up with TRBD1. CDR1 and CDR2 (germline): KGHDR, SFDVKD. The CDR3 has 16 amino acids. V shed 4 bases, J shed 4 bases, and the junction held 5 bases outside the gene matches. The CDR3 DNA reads TGTGCCACCAGTGACTCCGGGACAGGGGGCCCAGATACGCAGTATTTT. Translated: CATSDSGTGGPDTQYF.

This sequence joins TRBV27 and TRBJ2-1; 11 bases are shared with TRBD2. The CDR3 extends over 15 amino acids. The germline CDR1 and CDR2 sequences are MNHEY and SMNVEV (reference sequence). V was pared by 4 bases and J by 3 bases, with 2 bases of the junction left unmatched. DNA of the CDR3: TGTGCCAGCAGTTCTAGCGGGGGGCTCTACAATGAGCAGTTCTTC. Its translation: CASSSSGGLYNEQFF.

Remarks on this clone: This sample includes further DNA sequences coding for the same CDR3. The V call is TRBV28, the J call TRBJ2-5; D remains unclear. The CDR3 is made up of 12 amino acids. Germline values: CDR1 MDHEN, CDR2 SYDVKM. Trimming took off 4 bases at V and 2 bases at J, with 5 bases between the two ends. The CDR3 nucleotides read TGTGCCAGCAGTTCCGTACAAGAGACCCAGTACTTC. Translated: CASSSVQETQYF.

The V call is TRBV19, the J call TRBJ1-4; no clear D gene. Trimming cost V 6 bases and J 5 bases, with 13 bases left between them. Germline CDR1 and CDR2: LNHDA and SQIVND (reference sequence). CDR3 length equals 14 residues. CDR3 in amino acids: CASRTSDWNEKLFF. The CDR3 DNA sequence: TGTGCCAGTAGAACCTCGGACTGGAATGAAAAACTGTTTTTT.

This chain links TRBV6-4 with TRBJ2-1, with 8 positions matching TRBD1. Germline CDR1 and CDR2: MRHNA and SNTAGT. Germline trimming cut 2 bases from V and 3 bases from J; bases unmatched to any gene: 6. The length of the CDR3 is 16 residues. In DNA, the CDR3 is TGTGCCAGCAGTGACGGAGGCAGGGGGCTCTACAATGAGCAGTTCTTC. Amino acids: CASSDGGRGLYNEQFF.

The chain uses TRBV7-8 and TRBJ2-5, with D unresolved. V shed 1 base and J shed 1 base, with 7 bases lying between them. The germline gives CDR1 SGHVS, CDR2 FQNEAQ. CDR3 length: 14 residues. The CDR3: CASSLGHRQETQYF. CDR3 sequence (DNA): TGTGCCAGCAGCTTAGGACACCGCCAAGAGACCCAGTACTTC.

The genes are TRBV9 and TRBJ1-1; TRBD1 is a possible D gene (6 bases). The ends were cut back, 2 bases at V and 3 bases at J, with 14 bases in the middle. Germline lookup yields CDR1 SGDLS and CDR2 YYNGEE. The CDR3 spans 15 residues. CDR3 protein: CASSVRPTGYTEAFF. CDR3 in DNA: TGTGCCAGCAGCGTCCGCCCGACAGGTTACACTGAAGCTTTCTTT. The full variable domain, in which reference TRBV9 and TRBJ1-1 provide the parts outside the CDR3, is DSGVTQTPKHLITATGQRVTLRCSPRSGDLSVYWYQQSLDQGLQFLIQYYNGEERAKGNILERFSAQQFPDLHSELNLSSLELGDSALYFCASSVRPTGYTEAFFGQGTRLTVV.

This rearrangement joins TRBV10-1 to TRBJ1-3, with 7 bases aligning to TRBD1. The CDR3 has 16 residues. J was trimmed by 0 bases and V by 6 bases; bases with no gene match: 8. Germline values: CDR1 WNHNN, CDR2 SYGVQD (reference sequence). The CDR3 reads CASSMGQSYSGNTIYF. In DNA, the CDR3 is TGCGCCAGCAGCATGGGACAGAGTTACTCTGGAAACACCATATATTTT.

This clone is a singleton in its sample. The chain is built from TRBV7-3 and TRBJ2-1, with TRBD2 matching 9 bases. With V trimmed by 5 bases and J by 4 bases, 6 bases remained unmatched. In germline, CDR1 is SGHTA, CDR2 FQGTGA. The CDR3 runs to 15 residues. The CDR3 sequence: CASSMTSGDYNEQFF. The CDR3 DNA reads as TGTGCCAGCAGCATGACTAGCGGAGATTACAATGAGCAGTTCTTC.

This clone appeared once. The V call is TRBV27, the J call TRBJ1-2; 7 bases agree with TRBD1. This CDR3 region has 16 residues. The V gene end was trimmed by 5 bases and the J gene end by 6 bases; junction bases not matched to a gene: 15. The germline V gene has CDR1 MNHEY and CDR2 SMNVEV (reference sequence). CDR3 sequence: CASSPSPQDRSHGYTF. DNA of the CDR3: TGTGCCAGCAGTCCTTCTCCCCAGGACAGGTCCCATGGCTACACCTTC.

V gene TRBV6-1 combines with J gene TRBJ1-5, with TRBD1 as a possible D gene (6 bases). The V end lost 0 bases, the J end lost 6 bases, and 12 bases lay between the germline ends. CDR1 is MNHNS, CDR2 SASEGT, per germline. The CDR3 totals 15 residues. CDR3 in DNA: TGTGCCAGCAGTGAAGCCTCCATACAGGGTCAGCCCCAGCATTTT. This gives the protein CASSEASIQGQPQHF.